The clone carrying this TCR beta chain has just a few counts. J was trimmed by 5 bases and V by 6 bases; bases with no gene match: 4. The germline CDR1 and CDR2 sequences are MNHEY and SMNVEV (reference sequence). The CDR3 loop spans 14 amino acids. Template material for amplifying TCR beta CDR3 regions consisted of RNA transcripts. HTBI primers drove first-round RT-PCR of the TCR CDR3. Using its own MiXCR run on the multiplex PCR reads, TCRdb lists one record per CDR3 protein. The table lists 490,000 or so distinct CDR3 sequences, around a fifth of them singletons. In making diagnoses, clinical symptoms, serum thyroxine and TRAb, thyroid ultrasound and orbital computed tomography were all used. The PBMCs were taken from around 9 ml of fresh peripheral blood. This sample is part of a study of T cells in Graves' hyperthyroidism and ophthalmopathy.

Source material: blood. The chain has TRBV27 and TRBJ2-7; the match to TRBD2 covers 13 bases. The receptor was isolated from a woman in her 70s with Graves' ophthalmopathy. As DNA, the CDR3 is TGTGCCAGCAGACTAGCGGGAGGGCTGGACGAGCAGTACTTC. It codes for CASRLAGGLDEQYF.